This is a list of T cell receptor beta chains from one sample in a study of cytomegalovirus exposure and HLA in healthy donors. Produced via immunoSEQ multiplex PCR; TCRdb's table is partial and in-frame only. The sample records around 94,000 clones, roughly four fifths being singletons. Sequencing was performed on PBMCs. These receptors were obtained from a male donor in good health and CMV-seropositive. The CDR3 runs from the conserved cysteine through the conserved F or W. D genes are given only for firm matches. Not all rows give a size; the values are once, few, many and, for expanded clones, a class.

D: -; V: TRBV4-1; size: few; J: TRBJ2-5; CDR3: CASSQAVRSQETQYF; DNA: TGCGCCAGCAGCCAAGCCGTCAGGTCGCAAGAGACCCAGTACTTC
D: TRBD1; V: TRBV28; size: few; J: TRBJ1-5; CDR3: CASSWDRDSNQPQHF; DNA: TGTGCCAGCAGTTGGGACAGGGATAGCAATCAGCCCCAGCATTTT
D: TRBD2; V: TRBV11-1; size: -; J: TRBJ2-5; CDR3: CASSRTSSIQETQYF; DNA: TGTGCCAGCAGTCGGACTAGCTCTATCCAAGAGACCCAGTACTTC
D: TRBD2; V: TRBV7-9; size: -; J: TRBJ2-7; CDR3: CSSTQRLAGGSYEQYF; DNA: TGTTCCAGCACCCAACGGCTAGCGGGAGGGTCCTACGAGCAGTACTTC
D: TRBD2; V: TRBV27; size: -; J: TRBJ2-3; CDR3: CAIKPSGADTQYF; DNA: TGTGCCATCAAACCTAGCGGAGCAGATACGCAGTATTTT
D: -; V: TRBV20-1; size: -; J: TRBJ1-2; CDR3: CSAVVVSGYTF; DNA: TGCAGTGCGGTAGTTGTAAGCGGCTACACCTTC
D: -; V: TRBV19; size: -; J: TRBJ2-2; CDR3: CASSIVRGPNTGELFF; DNA: TGTGCCAGTAGTATCGTAAGGGGCCCTAACACCGGGGAGCTGTTTTTT
D: -; V: TRBV18; size: once; J: TRBJ2-3; CDR3: CASSPVVSDTQYF; DNA: TGTGCCAGCTCACCAGTCGTTTCAGATACGCAGTATTTT
D: TRBD2; V: TRBV6-5; size: -; J: TRBJ2-7; CDR3: CASSYSTGGREQYF; DNA: TGTGCCAGCAGTTACTCGACGGGGGGGCGCGAGCAGTACTTC
D: TRBD2; V: TRBV6-5; size: -; J: TRBJ2-3; CDR3: CASSLAESTDTQYF; DNA: TGTGCCAGCAGCCTAGCGGAAAGCACAGATACGCAGTATTTT
D: -; V: TRBV7-9; size: few; J: TRBJ1-3; CDR3: CASSFKGVTGNTIYF; DNA: TGTGCCAGCAGCTTTAAAGGGGTAACGGGAAACACCATATATTTT
D: -; V: TRBV6-5; size: -; J: TRBJ1-2; CDR3: CASKQDPRNYGYTF; DNA: TGTGCCAGCAAACAGGACCCGCGTAACTATGGCTACACCTTC
D: -; V: TRBV11-2; size: -; J: TRBJ1-5; CDR3: CASSYGSNQPQHF; DNA: TGTGCCAGCAGCTACGGTTCAAATCAGCCCCAGCATTTT
D: -; V: TRBV23-1; size: -; J: TRBJ2-2; CDR3: CASSRHPRTGELFF; DNA: TGCGCCAGCAGCCGACACCCAAGGACCGGGGAGCTGTTTTTT
D: -; V: TRBV4-1; size: -; J: TRBJ1-2; CDR3: CASSQEGRTGALYGYTF; DNA: TGCGCCAGCAGCCAAGAGGGAAGAACAGGAGCCCTCTATGGCTACACCTTC
D: -; V: TRBV6-5; size: -; J: TRBJ2-3; CDR3: CASSRQRTDTQYF; DNA: TGTGCCAGCTCCCGACAGAGAACAGATACGCAGTATTTT
D: -; V: TRBV5-4; size: -; J: TRBJ2-3; CDR3: CASSVRTDTQYF; DNA: TGTGCCAGCAGCGTGCGGACAGATACGCAGTATTTT
D: -; V: TRBV7-9; size: -; J: TRBJ2-7; CDR3: CASSLQQAPYEQYF; DNA: TGTGCCAGCAGCTTACAACAGGCACCCTACGAGCAGTACTTC
D: TRBD1; V: TRBV6-6; size: -; J: TRBJ2-7; CDR3: CASSYETGSYEQYF; DNA: TGTGCCAGCAGTTACGAGACAGGGTCCTACGAGCAGTACTTC
D: TRBD1; V: TRBV7-8; size: -; J: TRBJ1-4; CDR3: CASSLRPAGTAATNEKLFF; DNA: TGTGCCAGCAGCTTAAGACCCGCAGGGACAGCTGCAACTAATGAAAAACTGTTTTTT
D: TRBD1; V: TRBV4-2; size: -; J: TRBJ1-6; CDR3: CASSRPGTGDLSSYNSPLHF; DNA: TGTGCCAGCAGCCGACCTGGGACAGGGGATTTGAGCTCCTATAATTCACCCCTCCACTTT
D: TRBD2; V: TRBV6-1; size: -; J: TRBJ2-7; CDR3: CASILAGGGYEQYF; DNA: TGTGCCAGCATTTTAGCGGGAGGAGGCTACGAGCAGTACTTC
D: -; V: TRBV9; size: -; J: TRBJ2-6; CDR3: CASSIRGDSGANVLTF; DNA: TGTGCCAGCAGTATCCGGGGAGACTCTGGGGCCAACGTCCTGACTTTC
D: -; V: TRBV6-5; size: -; J: TRBJ2-7; CDR3: CASRTGGGFYEQYF; DNA: TGTGCCAGCAGGACAGGAGGGGGCTTTTACGAGCAGTACTTC
D: -; V: TRBV27; size: -; J: TRBJ1-6; CDR3: CASTLNRVAGNSPLHF; DNA: TGTGCCAGCACCCTTAACAGGGTAGCTGGGAATTCACCCCTCCACTTT
D: TRBD2; V: TRBV28; size: -; J: TRBJ2-3; CDR3: CASSWPGLAGADTQYF; DNA: TGTGCCAGCAGTTGGCCGGGACTAGCGGGAGCAGATACGCAGTATTTT
D: TRBD1; V: TRBV18; size: -; J: TRBJ2-1; CDR3: CASSLTSRDRGRGQFF; DNA: TGTGCCAGCTCACTTACCTCCCGGGACAGGGGGCGAGGGCAGTTCTTC
D: -; V: TRBV28; size: -; J: TRBJ1-2; CDR3: CASSLSVYGYTF; DNA: TGTGCCAGCAGTTTATCAGTTTATGGCTACACCTTC
D: TRBD2; V: TRBV28; size: -; J: TRBJ2-3; CDR3: CASRAGGSTDTQYF; DNA: TGTGCCAGCAGAGCGGGAGGGAGCACAGATACGCAGTATTTT
D: TRBD2; V: TRBV9; size: -; J: TRBJ2-1; CDR3: CASSLLAGAYNEQFF; DNA: TGTGCCAGCAGCCTCCTAGCGGGAGCCTACAATGAGCAGTTCTTC
D: -; V: TRBV6-1; size: -; J: TRBJ1-3; CDR3: CASSSNSGLGNTIYF; DNA: TGTGCCAGCAGTTCTAATTCGGGTTTGGGAAACACCATATATTTT
D: -; V: TRBV4-3; size: few; J: TRBJ2-7; CDR3: CASSQGLDRSGYEQYF; DNA: TGCGCCAGCAGCCAGGGTCTAGACAGGTCGGGCTACGAGCAGTACTTC
D: TRBD2; V: TRBV7-7; size: once; J: TRBJ2-1; CDR3: CASSPLAGQNNEQFF; DNA: TGTGCCAGCAGCCCCTTAGCGGGGCAAAACAATGAGCAGTTCTTC
D: -; V: TRBV7-2; size: -; J: TRBJ2-1; CDR3: CASSLGANNEQFF; DNA: TGTGCCAGCAGCTTAGGGGCCAACAATGAGCAGTTCTTC
D: -; V: TRBV6-6; size: -; J: TRBJ2-5; CDR3: CASRPGTQETQYF; DNA: TGTGCCAGCAGGCCAGGCACCCAAGAGACCCAGTACTTC
D: -; V: TRBV5-1; size: -; J: TRBJ2-7; CDR3: CASSFQGNSNEQYF; DNA: TGCGCCAGCAGCTTTCAGGGGAATTCGAACGAGCAGTACTTC
D: -; V: TRBV13; size: -; J: TRBJ1-4; CDR3: CASSNRDKGEKLFF; DNA: TGTGCCAGCAGCAACCGGGACAAGGGGGAAAAACTGTTTTTT
D: TRBD1; V: TRBV4-2; size: -; J: TRBJ2-7; CDR3: CASSQGRTGSSYEQYF; DNA: TGTGCCAGCAGCCAAGGAAGGACAGGGAGTTCCTACGAGCAGTACTTC
D: -; V: TRBV30; size: -; J: TRBJ1-2; CDR3: CAWTQGREGYTF; DNA: TGTGCCTGGACACAGGGTAGGGAGGGCTACACCTTC
D: -; V: TRBV7-9; size: -; J: TRBJ2-1; CDR3: CASSLAASTPRGEQFF; DNA: TGTGCCAGCAGCTTAGCGGCAAGTACACCTAGGGGTGAGCAGTTCTTC
D: TRBD2; V: TRBV5-6; size: -; J: TRBJ2-3; CDR3: CASSLRTSGSTDTQYF; DNA: TGTGCCAGCAGCTTACGGACTAGCGGCAGCACAGATACGCAGTATTTT
D: -; V: TRBV2; size: -; J: TRBJ1-5; CDR3: CASTPGVGWPQHF; DNA: TGTGCCAGCACCCCGGGGGTTGGTTGGCCCCAGCATTTT
D: TRBD2; V: TRBV5-1; size: -; J: TRBJ2-3; CDR3: CASSARLANAQYF; DNA: TGCGCCAGCAGCGCCCGACTAGCCAATGCGCAGTATTTT
D: TRBD1; V: TRBV28; size: -; J: TRBJ2-7; CDR3: CASSSGQGSSYEQYF; DNA: TGTGCCAGCAGCTCGGGACAGGGGAGCTCCTACGAGCAGTACTTC
D: -; V: TRBV6-1; size: -; J: TRBJ2-7; CDR3: CASSEARVVGEQYF; DNA: TGTGCCAGCAGTGAAGCCAGGGTGGTTGGCGAGCAGTACTTC
D: TRBD1; V: TRBV28; size: -; J: TRBJ1-2; CDR3: CASSFPQGAQNGYTF; DNA: TGTGCCAGCAGTTTCCCCCAGGGGGCGCAAAATGGCTACACCTTC
D: TRBD1; V: TRBV5-1; size: -; J: TRBJ2-7; CDR3: CASSRGTGGEQYF; DNA: TGCGCCAGCAGCAGGGGGACAGGGGGCGAGCAGTACTTC
D: TRBD2; V: TRBV7-3; size: -; J: TRBJ2-5; CDR3: CASSPLAGGFKTQYF; DNA: TGTGCCAGCAGCCCACTAGCGGGAGGGTTTAAGACCCAGTACTTC
D: TRBD1; V: TRBV4-1; size: -; J: TRBJ1-6; CDR3: CASSQAGQGARDSPLHF; DNA: TGCGCCAGCAGCCAAGCCGGACAGGGGGCGAGGGATTCACCCCTCCACTTT
D: -; V: TRBV14; size: -; J: TRBJ2-1; CDR3: CASSQGHNSYNEQFF; DNA: TGTGCCAGCAGCCAAGGGCACAACTCCTACAATGAGCAGTTCTTC